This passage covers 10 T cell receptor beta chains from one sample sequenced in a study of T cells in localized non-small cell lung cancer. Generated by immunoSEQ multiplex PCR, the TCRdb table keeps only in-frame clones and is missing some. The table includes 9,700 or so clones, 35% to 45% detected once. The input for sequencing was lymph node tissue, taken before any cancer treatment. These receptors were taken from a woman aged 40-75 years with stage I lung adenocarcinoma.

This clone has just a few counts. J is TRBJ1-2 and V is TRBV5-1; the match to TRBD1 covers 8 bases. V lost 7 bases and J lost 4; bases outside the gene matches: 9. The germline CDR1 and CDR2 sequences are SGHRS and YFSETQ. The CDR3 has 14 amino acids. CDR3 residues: CASAPGQGGYGYTF. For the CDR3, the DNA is TGCGCCAGCGCCCCTGGACAGGGTGGCTATGGCTACACCTTC.

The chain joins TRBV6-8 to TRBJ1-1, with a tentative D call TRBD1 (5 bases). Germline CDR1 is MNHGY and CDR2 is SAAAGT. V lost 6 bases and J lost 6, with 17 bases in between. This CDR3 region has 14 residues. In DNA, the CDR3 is TGTGCCAGCAGGAACACAGGCCCGGGCGCTGAAGCTTTCTTT. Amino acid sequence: CASRNTGPGAEAFF.

CDR3 nucleotides: TGTGCCAGCAGCTTGGCTGCTAGCGGGGGTTGGGATGAGCAGTTCTTC. Amino acid sequence: CASSLAASGGWDEQFF. The rearrangement uses TRBV11-3 and TRBJ2-1; TRBD2 agrees at 10 bases. CDR3 length: 16 amino acids. The germline V gene has CDR1 SGHNT and CDR2 YENEEA. With V trimmed by 3 bases and J by 8 bases, 10 bases remained unmatched.

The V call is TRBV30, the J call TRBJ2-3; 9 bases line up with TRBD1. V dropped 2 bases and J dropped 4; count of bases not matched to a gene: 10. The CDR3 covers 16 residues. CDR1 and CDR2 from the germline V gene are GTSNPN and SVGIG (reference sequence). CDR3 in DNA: TGTGCCTGGAGTTTGGGGACAGGGTCCGTTGCAGATACGCAGTATTTT. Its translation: CAWSLGTGSVADTQYF.

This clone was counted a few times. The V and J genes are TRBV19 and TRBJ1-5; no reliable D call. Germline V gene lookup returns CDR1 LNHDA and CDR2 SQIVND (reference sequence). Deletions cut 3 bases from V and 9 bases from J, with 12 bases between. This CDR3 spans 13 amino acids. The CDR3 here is CASSIGNHGPQHF. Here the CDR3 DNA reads TGTGCCAGTAGTATCGGGAACCACGGGCCCCAGCATTTT.

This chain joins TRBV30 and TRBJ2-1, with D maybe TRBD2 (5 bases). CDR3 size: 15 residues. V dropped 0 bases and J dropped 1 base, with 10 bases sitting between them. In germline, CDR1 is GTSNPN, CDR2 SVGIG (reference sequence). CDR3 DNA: TGTGCCTGGAGTGTTACTAGTTCATCCTACAATGAGCAGTTCTTC. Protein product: CAWSVTSSSYNEQFF. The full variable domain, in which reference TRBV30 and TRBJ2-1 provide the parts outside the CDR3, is SQTIHQWPATLVQPVGSPLSLECTVEGTSNPNLYWYRQAAGRGLQLLFYSVGIGQISSEVPQNLSASRPQDRQFILSSKKLLLSDSGFYLCAWSVTSSSYNEQFFGPGTRLTVL.

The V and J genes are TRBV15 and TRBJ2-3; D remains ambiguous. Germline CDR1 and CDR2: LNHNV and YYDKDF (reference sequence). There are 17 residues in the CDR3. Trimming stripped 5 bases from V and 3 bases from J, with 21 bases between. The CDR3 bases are TGTGCCACCAGCTCAGGCAGTACGGGTTTGAGGACAGATACGCAGTATTTT. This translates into CATSSGSTGLRTDTQYF.

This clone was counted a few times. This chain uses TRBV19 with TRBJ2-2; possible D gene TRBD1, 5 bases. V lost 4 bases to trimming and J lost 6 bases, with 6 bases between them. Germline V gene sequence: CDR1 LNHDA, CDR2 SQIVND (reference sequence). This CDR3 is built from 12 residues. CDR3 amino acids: CASSRGSGELFF. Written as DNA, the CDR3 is TGTGCCAGTAGTAGGGGCTCCGGGGAGCTGTTTTTT.

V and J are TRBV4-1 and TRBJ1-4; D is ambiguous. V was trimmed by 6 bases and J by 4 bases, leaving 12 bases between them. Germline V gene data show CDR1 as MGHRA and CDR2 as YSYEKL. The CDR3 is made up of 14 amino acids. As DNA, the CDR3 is TGCGCCAGCAGACTTAGGGAAGATAATGAAAAACTGTTTTTT. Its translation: CASRLREDNEKLFF.

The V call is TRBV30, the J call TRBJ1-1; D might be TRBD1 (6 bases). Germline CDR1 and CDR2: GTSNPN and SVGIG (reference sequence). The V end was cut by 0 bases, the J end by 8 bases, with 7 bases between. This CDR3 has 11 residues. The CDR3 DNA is TGTGCCTGGAGTGTACAGGGAGAAGCTTTCTTT. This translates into CAWSVQGEAFF.